These 18 T cell receptor beta chains share one sample of origin, sequenced in a study of T cell responses to AZD1222 COVID-19 vaccine. Clones were read by immunoSEQ multiplex PCR, and TCRdb kept only the in-frame ones, dropping some. Of around 120,000 clones in the sample, 70% to 90% are singletons; the top ten hold 2.4%. This specimen was peripheral blood, taken on day 0 of AZD1222 vaccination. Every receptor here comes from an adult in good health.

The V and J genes are TRBV24-1 and TRBJ2-1, with 14 positions matching TRBD2. The CDR3 sequence is 16 residues long. CDR1 KGHDR and CDR2 SFDVKD come from the germline V gene. The junction had 7 bases not matched to a gene; V was cut back by 4 bases and J by 9 bases. CDR3 loop: CATSDPGTSGSTEQFF. In DNA form, the CDR3 reads TGTGCCACCAGTGACCCCGGGACTAGCGGGAGCACTGAGCAGTTCTTC.

This clone was seen a single time. The chain combines TRBV4-1 with TRBJ2-5; D unresolved. V lost 1 base to trimming and J lost 5 bases, with 8 bases between them. The CDR3 length is 13 residues. The V gene's germline CDR1 is MGHRA and CDR2 YSYEKL. The CDR3 here is CASSQGVLETQYF. CDR3 nucleotide sequence: TGCGCCAGCAGCCAAGGAGTGTTGGAGACCCAGTACTTC.

This chain joins TRBV28 and TRBJ1-1; 11 nucleotides agree with TRBD1. This CDR3 region has 15 residues. Trimming cost V 6 bases and J 4 bases; bases outside gene matches: 7. Germline V lookup: CDR1 MDHEN, CDR2 SYDVKM. CDR3 nucleotide sequence: TGTGCCAGCAGGCCTCGGACAGGGGGCTTCACTGAAGCTTTCTTT. It codes for CASRPRTGGFTEAFF. The complete variable domain, with remaining parts taken from reference TRBV28 and TRBJ1-1, reads DVKVTQSSRYLVKRTGEKVFLECVQDMDHENMFWYRQDPGLGLRLIYFSYDVKMKEKGDIPEGYSVSREKKERFSLILESASTNQTSMYLCASRPRTGGFTEAFFGQGTRLTVV.

This chain connects TRBV19 to TRBJ2-2, with 7 bases fitting TRBD2. The CDR3 spans 14 residues. J lost 4 bases, V lost 7 bases, and 6 bases had no gene match. Per the germline V gene, CDR1 is LNHDA and CDR2 is SQIVND (reference sequence). The CDR3 DNA follows: TGTGCCAGTAAAGCGGGATGGATCACCGGGGAGCTGTTTTTT. Amino acid sequence: CASKAGWITGELFF.

With respect to this clone: An end of the junction does not agree with germline; a read error may underlie this. The genes are TRBV7-7 and TRBJ2-5, with D possibly being TRBD1 or TRBD2 (5 bases each). The CDR3 length is 15 residues. Germline values: CDR1 SSHAT, CDR2 FNYEAQ (reference sequence). The chain's CDR3 is CASSLGQRPGETQYF. The CDR3 coding sequence is TGTGCTAGCAGCTTGGGGCAGCGGCCGGGGGAGACCCAGTACTTC.

The chain uses TRBV7-8 and TRBJ2-1; 8 bases map to TRBD1. V lost 6 bases to trimming and J lost 3 bases; unmatched junction nucleotides: 4. CDR1 is SGHVS, CDR2 FQNEAQ, per germline. The CDR3 has 14 residues. The CDR3 nucleotides are TGTGCCAGCAGTCCAACAGGGGGCTACAATGAGCAGTTCTTC. Translated, it gives CASSPTGGYNEQFF.

The table lists this clone with a count of one. The V and J genes are TRBV9 and TRBJ1-5, with D possibly matching TRBD1 (5 bases). CDR1 and CDR2 (germline): SGDLS, YYNGEE. This CDR3 contains 13 residues. V was shortened by 0 bases and J by 6 bases, with 7 bases between the two germline ends. For the CDR3, the DNA is TGTGCCAGCAGCGTAGGTAGGGGTCAGCCCCAGCATTTT. The encoded protein is CASSVGRGQPQHF.

The chain's CDR3 is CASSSSLAGGNTGELFF. The CDR3 bases are TGTGCCAGCAGCTCTTCACTAGCGGGAGGGAACACCGGGGAGCTGTTTTTT. The chain has TRBV5-4 and TRBJ2-2; 12 bases fit TRBD2. The CDR3 consists of 17 residues. CDR1 and CDR2 (germline): SGHNT, YYREEE (reference sequence). V was pared by 3 bases and J by 1 base, with 4 bases of the junction left unmatched.

This rearrangement joins TRBV25-1 to TRBJ1-1; D might be TRBD1 (6 bases). The CDR3 length is 15 residues. V was cut by 6 bases and J by 3 bases, with 17 bases left in between. Germline V gives CDR1 MGHDK, CDR2 SYGVNS. The CDR3 region is CASRGRGARDTEAFF. The CDR3, as DNA: TGTGCCAGCAGGGGGAGGGGGGCGCGGGACACTGAAGCTTTCTTT.

V usage is TRBV21-1 and J usage is TRBJ2-7; the table's D call, TRBD2, has no DNA check behind it. TRBV21-1 represents a pseudogene. CDR3 length: 14 residues. The CDR3 coding sequence is TGTGCCAGCAGATCGTCTAGCGACTCCTACGAGCAGTACTTC. Protein product: CASRSSSDSYEQYF.

The chain carries TRBV19 and TRBJ2-1; 8 bases agree with TRBD2. J gave up 9 bases and V 6 bases, and 13 bases lay outside the gene matches. The germline V gene has CDR1 LNHDA and CDR2 SQIVND (reference sequence). This CDR3 has 15 residues. The CDR3 spells CASRPTGTSISEQFF. The CDR3 nucleotides are TGTGCCAGTAGGCCTACCGGGACTAGTATTAGTGAGCAGTTCTTC.

CDR3 DNA sequence: TGTGCCAGCAGCTTAGGCAGCCAGTGGGAGGAAAAACTGTTTTTT. Translation: CASSLGSQWEEKLFF. This chain connects TRBV7-9 to TRBJ1-4; unclear D gene. The CDR3 is 15 residues long. V lost 1 base and J 8 bases, leaving 14 bases between the germline ends. Per the germline V gene, CDR1 is SEHNR and CDR2 is FQNEAQ (reference sequence).

Only one count was recorded for this clone. The V call is TRBV21-1, the J call TRBJ2-7; TRBD1, the table's D call, lacks a check against the DNA. TRBV21-1 is tagged as a pseudogene. This CDR3 contains 14 residues. The CDR3 DNA reads as TGTGCCAGCGTGGACAGGCGGACTTCAGACGAGCAGTACTTC. Translated, it gives CASVDRRTSDEQYF.

V is TRBV29-1 and J is TRBJ2-3, with D perhaps being TRBD1 or TRBD2 (6 bases each). Trimming took 8 bases from V and 3 from J, leaving 15 bases between them. The germline gives CDR1 SQVTM, CDR2 ANQGSEA. The CDR3 contains 13 residues. CDR3 amino acids: CSMGGGRTDTQYF. In nucleotides, the CDR3 is TGCAGCATGGGGGGCGGTCGGACAGATACGCAGTATTTT.

V usage is TRBV15 and J usage is TRBJ1-1, with D possibly being TRBD1 (6 bases). Germline CDR1 reads LNHNV; CDR2 reads YYDKDF (reference sequence). The V and J ends lost 4 bases and 6 bases respectively, with 12 bases between them. The CDR3 is 13 amino acids. The CDR3 nucleotides read TGTGCCACCAGCAAGGAGAGGGGGTCTGAAGCTTTCTTT. Its translation is CATSKERGSEAFF.

The chain recombines TRBV2 with TRBJ2-1; TRBD2 matches 8 bases. The CDR3 length is 15 residues. Trimming cost V 4 bases and J 2 bases; bases outside gene matches: 4. Germline CDR1 SNHLY, CDR2 FYNNEI. The CDR3 sequence is CASSVSGSAYNEQFF. CDR3 DNA sequence: TGTGCCAGCAGTGTCAGCGGGAGCGCCTACAATGAGCAGTTCTTC.

The chain carries TRBV28 and TRBJ2-2; 9 nucleotides align to TRBD1. Trimming at V came to 6 bases and at J to 4 bases, leaving 6 bases not matched to a gene. The CDR3 is made up of 15 amino acids. Germline-derived CDR1 and CDR2 are MDHEN and SYDVKM. The CDR3 nucleotides read TGTGCCAGCAGAACCGGGACAGGGTTCACCGGGGAGCTGTTTTTT. Protein: CASRTGTGFTGELFF. The variable domain in full, with the rest retrieved from reference TRBV28 and TRBJ2-2, is DVKVTQSSRYLVKRTGEKVFLECVQDMDHENMFWYRQDPGLGLRLIYFSYDVKMKEKGDIPEGYSVSREKKERFSLILESASTNQTSMYLCASRTGTGFTGELFFGEGSRLTVL.

The J gene is TRBJ1-5, the V gene TRBV19; tentatively, D is TRBD1 (5 bases). The CDR3 spans 15 residues. Trimming left V 4 bases short and J 5 bases short, with 15 bases between. The germline gives CDR1 LNHDA, CDR2 SQIVND (reference sequence). As DNA, the CDR3 is TGTGCCAGTAGTACCACGGGGGTGCCGGATCAGCCCCAGCATTTT. This translates into CASSTTGVPDQPQHF.